The 21 T cell receptor beta chains below all came from one sample that was sequenced in a study of PD-L1 blockade in urothelial cancer (dated by TCRdb to about 2017). The time point label for this specimen denotes: peripheral blood 6 weeks after treatment start. Receptor libraries were prepared by the immunoSEQ multiplex PCR assay. The immuneACCESS repertoire file appears here via TCRdb, limited to in-frame rearrangements. These files lack a portion of the clones; in checked studies, under half of the deficit traces to unresolved V genes, and the cause of the others is not known. The sample has about 41,000 clones on record, more than 75% of them singletons. Jointly, the top ten make up 2% to 3% of the sample. The sample consisted of PBMCs, taken around atezolizumab (anti-PD-L1) treatment. Receptors originate from a man between 65 and 85 years old with urothelial cancer.

The V gene is TRBV2, the J gene TRBJ2-7; 9 bases are shared with TRBD2. This CDR3 has 15 amino acids. CDR1 is SNHLY, CDR2 FYNNEI, per germline. V lost 6 bases and J lost 3; bases outside the gene matches: 9. DNA of the CDR3: TGTGCCAGCAGCCCCTCCGCGGGAGGGCTCTACGAGCAGTACTTC. This translates into CASSPSAGGLYEQYF. The full variable domain, completed using reference TRBV2 and TRBJ2-7, is EPEVTQTPSHQVTQMGQEVILRCVPISNHLYFYWYRQILGQKVEFLVSFYNNEISEKSEIFDDQFSVERPDGSNFTLKIRSTKLEDSAMYFCASSPSAGGLYEQYFGPGTRLTVT.

The chain uses TRBV18 and TRBJ1-2; 8 nucleotides agree with TRBD1. Germline V gives CDR1 KGHSH, CDR2 LQKENI. The CDR3 consists of 14 residues. V lost 5 bases and J lost 4; bases outside the gene matches: 6. CDR3 sequence (DNA): TGTGCCAGCTCATCGGACAGGGCATCCTATGGCTACACCTTC. Amino acid sequence: CASSSDRASYGYTF. Looking up the rest from reference TRBV18 and TRBJ1-2 gives the full variable domain: NAGVMQNPRHLVRRRGQEARLRCSPMKGHSHVYWYRQLPEEGLKFMVYLQKENIIDESGMPKERFSAEFPKEGPSILRIQQVVRGDSAAYFCASSSDRASYGYTFGSGTRLTVV.

The chain recombines TRBV2 with TRBJ1-1, with TRBD1 matching 9 bases. The CDR3 contains 12 residues. Germline V gene sequence: CDR1 SNHLY, CDR2 FYNNEI. The V and J ends lost 6 bases and 10 bases, in that order; junction bases with no gene match: 6. The CDR3 coding sequence is TGTGCCAGCAGATACACAGGGGGCTCAGCTTTCTTT. This gives the protein CASRYTGGSAFF.

This chain connects TRBV5-1 to TRBJ1-1; TRBD1 matches 7 bases. Trimming cost V 3 bases and J 2 bases; bases outside gene matches: 7. The CDR3 runs to 15 residues. Germline values: CDR1 SGHRS, CDR2 YFSETQ. The DNA of the CDR3 is TGCGCCAGCAGCTGGGCCCAGGGGGTAAACACTGAAGCTTTCTTT. Residues: CASSWAQGVNTEAFF.

The chain carries TRBV27 and TRBJ2-7, with a weak D call TRBD1 (6 bases). The CDR3 is 14 residues long. Germline-derived CDR1 and CDR2 are MNHEY and SMNVEV (reference sequence). Trimming stripped 4 bases from V and 0 bases from J, with 10 bases between. The CDR3 DNA follows: TGTGCCAGCAGTTCCTCGGGACACTCCTACGAGCAGTACTTC. It codes for CASSSSGHSYEQYF.

This chain uses TRBV18 with TRBJ1-2; D uncertain. CDR1 is KGHSH, CDR2 LQKENI, per germline. Trimming pared 2 bases from V and 2 bases from J, leaving 6 bases between. The CDR3 runs to 13 residues. CDR3 residues: CASSPSENYGYTF. DNA of the CDR3: TGTGCCAGCTCACCATCAGAAAACTATGGCTACACCTTC.

This clone was seen a handful of times. The chain combines TRBV27 with TRBJ2-5; TRBD2 might be the D (5 bases). The germline CDR1 and CDR2 sequences are MNHEY and SMNVEV (reference sequence). The CDR3 runs to 15 residues. V lost 3 bases to trimming and J lost 2 bases, with 13 bases between them. The CDR3 sequence is CASSLNGAVQETQYF. The CDR3 DNA follows: TGTGCCAGCAGTTTGAATGGAGCGGTACAAGAGACCCAGTACTTC.

The rearrangement joins TRBV5-1 to TRBJ1-1; D is undetermined. Trimming pared 6 bases from V and 4 bases from J, leaving 7 bases between. The germline gives CDR1 SGHRS, CDR2 YFSETQ. The CDR3 has 11 residues. This CDR3 is CASTSSTEAFF. The CDR3 coding sequence is TGCGCCAGCACTTCTTCCACTGAAGCTTTCTTT.

The genes are TRBV28 and TRBJ1-2, with 9 bases matching TRBD1. The length of the CDR3 is 14 residues. Per the germline V gene, CDR1 is MDHEN and CDR2 is SYDVKM. Trimming removed 6 bases from V and 5 bases from J; junction bases left unmatched: 7. CDR3 in DNA: TGTGCCAGCAGCCCGGGACAGGGAAGATATGGCTACACCTTC. Translating gives CASSPGQGRYGYTF.

The chain is built from TRBV12-5 and TRBJ2-1; D remains ambiguous. CDR1 is LGHNT and CDR2 is FRNRAP in the germline V gene. The CDR3 runs to 14 residues. Trimming took 6 bases from V and 4 from J, leaving 13 bases between them. The CDR3, as DNA: TGTGCTAGTGGGGGCGCACCGCATTACAATGAGCAGTTCTTC. Residues: CASGGAPHYNEQFF.

J is TRBJ2-7 and V is TRBV11-2, with 9 bases lining up with TRBD2. V lost 1 base to trimming and J lost 4 bases; unmatched junction nucleotides: 11. CDR3 length equals 17 residues. From germline, CDR1 is SGHAT and CDR2 FQNNGV. The CDR3 here is CASSLVFSGSGLYEQYF. DNA of the CDR3: TGTGCCAGCAGCTTAGTTTTTAGCGGGAGCGGATTGTACGAGCAGTACTTC. Together with reference TRBV11-2 and TRBJ2-7, the CDR3 gives the full variable domain: EAGVAQSPRYKIIEKRQSVAFWCNPISGHATLYWYQQILGQGPKLLIQFQNNGVVDDSQLPKDRFSAERLKGVDSTLKIQPAKLEDSAVYLCASSLVFSGSGLYEQYFGPGTRLTVT.

The chain joins TRBV7-2 to TRBJ1-2; D gene ambiguous. There are 13 residues in the CDR3. Germline V lookup: CDR1 SGHTA, CDR2 FQGNSA. V lost 1 base, J lost 7 bases, and 10 bases lay in between. CDR3 loop: CASSLGLEGGYTF. CDR3 coding DNA: TGTGCCAGCAGCTTAGGGCTCGAGGGTGGCTACACCTTC. The full variable domain, completed using reference TRBV7-2 and TRBJ1-2, is GAGVSQSPSNKVTEKGKDVELRCDPISGHTALYWYRQSLGQGLEFLIYFQGNSAPDKSGLPSDRFSAERTGGSVSTLTIQRTQQEDSAVYLCASSLGLEGGYTFGSGTRLTVV.

The chain couples TRBV5-1 to TRBJ2-3; D gene ambiguous. CDR1 and CDR2 from the germline V gene are SGHRS and YFSETQ. The CDR3 has 16 amino acids. Trimming took 0 bases from V and 0 from J, leaving 11 bases between them. The CDR3 DNA follows: TGCGCCAGCAGCTTGGATTCAATTTTGAGCACAGATACGCAGTATTTT. This translates into CASSLDSILSTDTQYF.

This chain joins TRBV5-1 and TRBJ2-1; D unresolved. The germline V gene encodes CDR1 SGHRS and CDR2 YFSETQ. This CDR3 is 14 amino acids long. Trimming shortened V by 4 bases and J by 5 bases, and 13 bases separated the two germline ends. CDR3 sequence reads: CASSPIKQDNEQFF. The CDR3 nucleotides read TGCGCCAGCAGCCCCATTAAGCAGGACAATGAGCAGTTCTTC.

This clone has only a few counts. The chain joins TRBV10-2 to TRBJ1-1; possibly TRBD1 for D (5 bases). Germline V lookup: CDR1 WSHSY, CDR2 SAAADI. The CDR3 spans 14 residues. V lost 2 bases and J lost 5, with 12 bases in between. CDR3 amino acids: CASSEQGGWTEAFF. The CDR3 coding sequence is TGCGCCAGCAGTGAGCAGGGAGGGTGGACTGAAGCTTTCTTT.

The chain employs TRBV7-9 and TRBJ1-1, with TRBD1 as a possible D gene (5 bases). Trimming took off 2 bases at V and 5 bases at J, with 12 bases between the two ends. CDR3 length equals 14 residues. CDR1 and CDR2 (germline): SEHNR, FQNEAQ (reference sequence). Here the CDR3 DNA reads TGTGCCAGCAGCTTATTCCAGGAGGGGACTGAAGCTTTCTTT. This gives the protein CASSLFQEGTEAFF.

The chain carries TRBV18 and TRBJ2-1; possibly TRBD2 for D (6 bases). The V gene's germline CDR1 is KGHSH and CDR2 LQKENI. The CDR3 runs to 13 residues. V lost 6 bases and J 7 bases, leaving 13 bases between the germline ends. CDR3 in DNA: TGTGCCAGCTCGGAATCGGAGGGTAATGAGCAGTTCTTC. Translating gives CASSESEGNEQFF.

This clone occurred a few times. The chain employs TRBV28 and TRBJ2-2, with D possibly TRBD1 on 7 matching bases. The germline V gene has CDR1 MDHEN and CDR2 SYDVKM. The CDR3 has 16 amino acids. V lost 4 bases to trimming and J lost 7 bases, with 19 bases between them. The DNA for the CDR3 is TGTGCCAGCAGTTCTCACCCGTCAGGGGGAGGCGGGGAGCTGTTTTTT. The encoded protein is CASSSHPSGGGGELFF.

The chain couples TRBV7-2 to TRBJ2-7, with 8 bases fitting TRBD1. Germline V CDR1 and CDR2: SGHTA, FQGNSA. This CDR3 region has 14 residues. The V gene end was trimmed by 6 bases and the J gene end by 2 bases; junction bases not matched to a gene: 6. The chain's CDR3 is CASSLQGEAYEQYF. CDR3 in DNA: TGTGCCAGCAGTCTACAGGGGGAAGCCTACGAGCAGTACTTC.

This chain links TRBV7-3 with TRBJ2-1; 12 bases agree with TRBD2. The germline CDR1 and CDR2 sequences are SGHTA and FQGTGA. The CDR3 loop spans 14 amino acids. The V gene end was trimmed by 7 bases and the J gene end by 8 bases; junction bases not matched to a gene: 6. The CDR3 protein is CASNPSGRADEQFF. The CDR3 region has the DNA TGTGCCAGCAATCCTAGCGGGAGGGCCGATGAGCAGTTCTTC.

This clone showed up just once. The rearrangement links TRBV5-4 to TRBJ2-1; 13 nucleotides align to TRBD2. Trimming removed 4 bases from V and 9 bases from J; junction bases left unmatched: 10. Germline V gene lookup returns CDR1 SGHNT and CDR2 YYREEE (reference sequence). The CDR3 has 16 residues. CDR3 in DNA: TGTGCCAGCAGCATAGCGACTAGCGGGAGGTATGGTGAGCAGTTCTTC. This sequence encodes CASSIATSGRYGEQFF.